The 30 T cell receptor beta chains listed next were all sequenced from one sample in a study of OX40 agonist ivuxolimab in advanced cancers. Assay used: immunoSEQ multiplex PCR; TCRdb lists only in-frame clones, some missing. The sample records 60,000 to 85,000 clones, more than 75% being singletons. The material was CD4+ or CD8+ T cells sorted from blood, obtained in a trial of the OX40 agonist ivuxolimab. The receptors shown here come from an adult with an advanced solid tumor such as melanoma, head and neck, liver or kidney cancer.

V is TRBV4-1 and J is TRBJ2-1, with D maybe TRBD2 (6 bases). The germline V gene has CDR1 MGHRA and CDR2 YSYEKL. The CDR3 runs 15 residues. The V end was cut by 2 bases, the J end by 7 bases, with 15 bases between. The CDR3 DNA reads as TGCGCCAGCAGCCAATCGCTAGCGTATGAGAATGAGCAGTTCTTC. It is translated as CASSQSLAYENEQFF.

The sample holds one count of this clone. The chain carries TRBV11-2 and TRBJ2-3; 9 bases map to TRBD2. The CDR3 contains 16 residues. Germline trimming cut 5 bases from V and 2 bases from J; bases unmatched to any gene: 8. Looked up from germline, CDR1 is SGHAT and CDR2 is FQNNGV. This CDR3 is CASSPQGTSYTDTQYF. CDR3 DNA: TGTGCCAGCAGCCCTCAAGGGACTAGCTACACAGATACGCAGTATTTT.

V and J are TRBV5-1 and TRBJ1-2; tentative D call: TRBD1 (5 bases). The length of the CDR3 is 15 residues. Germline V gene data show CDR1 as SGHRS and CDR2 as YFSETQ. The V and J ends lost 0 bases and 1 base respectively, with 10 bases between them. CDR3 sequence: CASSLESGGNYGYTF. CDR3 DNA sequence: TGCGCCAGCAGCTTGGAGTCCGGGGGTAACTATGGCTACACCTTC.

The rearrangement joins TRBV6-5 to TRBJ2-7; D not resolved. V was shortened by 6 bases and J by 6 bases, with 12 bases between the two germline ends. The V gene's germline CDR1 is MNHEY and CDR2 SVGAGI. The CDR3 has 12 residues. CDR3 protein: CASSRPKSEQYF. The CDR3 nucleotides are TGTGCCAGCAGCCGCCCTAAAAGCGAGCAGTACTTC.

Regarding this clone: Germline is not matched at one junction end, which may reflect a read error. This rearrangement joins TRBV20-1 to TRBJ1-1, with TRBD1 matching 8 bases. Germline CDR1 DFQATT, CDR2 SNEGSKA (reference sequence). The CDR3 sequence is 11 residues long. As DNA, the CDR3 is TGCAGTGCTAGAGGCAGGGGGCCCGGCGCCTTT. Its translation is CSARGRGPGAF.

J is TRBJ1-2 and V is TRBV27; 9 bases agree with TRBD1. J gave up 4 bases and V 5 bases, and 8 bases lay outside the gene matches. CDR3 length: 15 amino acids. CDR1 and CDR2 (germline): MNHEY, SMNVEV (reference sequence). This CDR3 reads CASSSPGTGSYGYTF. The CDR3 DNA reads as TGTGCCAGCAGTAGTCCCGGGACAGGGTCCTATGGCTACACCTTC.

The gene calls are TRBV28 and TRBJ1-5; 8 nucleotides align to TRBD1. V lost 5 bases to trimming and J lost 1 base; unmatched junction nucleotides: 7. The CDR3 totals 16 residues. Germline loops: CDR1 MDHEN, CDR2 SYDVKM. DNA for the CDR3: TGTGCCAGCAGTACCTGGACAGGGAAGAGCAATCAGCCCCAGCATTTT. This codes for CASSTWTGKSNQPQHF.

As concerns this clone: At the DNA level, this CDR3 is encoded by other sequences in the same sample as well. The V call is TRBV19, the J call TRBJ2-7; a possible D gene is TRBD1 (6 bases). Germline V lookup: CDR1 LNHDA, CDR2 SQIVND (reference sequence). Trimming took off 6 bases at V and 2 bases at J, with 8 bases between the two ends. The CDR3 has 12 amino acids. CDR3 amino acids: CASSDRTYEQYF. The CDR3, as DNA: TGTGCCAGTAGCGACAGGACCTACGAGCAGTACTTC. The whole variable domain, filled in from reference TRBV19 and TRBJ2-7, reads DGGITQSPKYLFRKEGQNVTLSCEQNLNHDAMYWYRQDPGQGLRLIYYSQIVNDFQKGDIAEGYSVSREKKESFPLTVTSAQKNPTAFYLCASSDRTYEQYFGPGTRLTVT.

The V gene is TRBV11-3, the J gene TRBJ2-1; a weak D match, TRBD2 (6 bases). Trimming took 4 bases from V and 6 from J, leaving 28 bases between them. The CDR3 has 19 residues. Germline lookup yields CDR1 SGHNT and CDR2 YENEEA. The CDR3 region is CASSSSGWEKRDFFNEQFF. CDR3 DNA sequence: TGTGCCAGCAGCTCCTCGGGTTGGGAAAAAAGGGACTTTTTCAATGAGCAGTTCTTC.

V and J are TRBV29-1 and TRBJ2-4, with D perhaps TRBD1 or TRBD2 (5 bases each). Germline values: CDR1 SQVTM, CDR2 ANQGSEA. This CDR3 is 14 amino acids long. V lost 1 base, J lost 7 bases, and 14 bases lay in between. The CDR3 loop reads CSVEVPGTVNIQYF. The CDR3, as DNA: TGCAGCGTTGAAGTTCCCGGGACCGTGAACATTCAGTACTTC.

The chain recombines TRBV5-6 with TRBJ1-2; possible D gene TRBD1, 5 bases. V lost 5 bases to trimming and J lost 9 bases, with 20 bases between them. The CDR3 contains 14 residues. The germline V gene has CDR1 SGHDT and CDR2 YYEEEE. This CDR3 reads CASSPRGRGFSYTF. CDR3 nucleotides: TGTGCCAGCAGTCCGCGAGGACGGGGGTTCAGCTACACCTTC.

The V call is TRBV5-1, the J call TRBJ2-3, with 8 bases aligning to TRBD2. The CDR3 is 15 amino acids. Losses at the gene ends were 4 bases for V and 6 bases for J; bases not matched to a gene: 10. Looked up from germline, CDR1 is SGHRS and CDR2 is YFSETQ. CDR3: CASSPGLGSADTQYF. The CDR3 DNA reads TGCGCCAGCAGCCCGGGACTAGGTTCGGCCGATACGCAGTATTTT.

The rearrangement uses TRBV6-5 and TRBJ1-1; maybe TRBD1 (5 bases). The ends were cut back, 6 bases at V and 1 base at J, with 12 bases in the middle. The CDR3 totals 14 residues. The germline V gene encodes CDR1 MNHEY and CDR2 SVGAGI. CDR3 region: CASRDFRENTEAFF. In DNA, the CDR3 is TGTGCCAGCAGGGACTTCAGGGAGAACACTGAAGCTTTCTTT.

This clone showed up just once. This CDR3 is also generated by other DNA sequences in the sample. The chain couples TRBV7-2 to TRBJ2-6; D is unresolved. Germline lookup yields CDR1 SGHTA and CDR2 FQGNSA. The CDR3 runs 14 residues. V was trimmed by 3 bases and J by 4 bases, leaving 7 bases between them. The DNA of the CDR3 is TGTGCCAGCAGCTTGGGTGCAGGGGCCAACGTCCTGACTTTC. Protein: CASSLGAGANVLTF.

The J gene is TRBJ2-3, the V gene TRBV10-3; no definite D call. V dropped 2 bases and J dropped 3 bases, with 9 bases sitting between them. This CDR3 comprises 14 residues. Germline V lookup: CDR1 ENHRY, CDR2 SYGVKD. The CDR3 region has the DNA TGTGCCATCAGTGAGGGGGATGGAACAGATACGCAGTATTTT. This encodes CAISEGDGTDTQYF.

The gene calls are TRBV29-1 and TRBJ2-3, with D tentatively TRBD1 (5 bases). The CDR3 totals 16 residues. V lost 2 bases, J lost 2 bases, and 17 bases lay in between. Germline-derived CDR1 and CDR2 are SQVTM and ANQGSEA. The CDR3 DNA sequence: TGCAGCGTTGAATCGCCGAAAGGGGATTCCACAGATACGCAGTATTTT. This translates into CSVESPKGDSTDTQYF.

The chain uses TRBV5-6 and TRBJ2-3, with 13 bases lining up with TRBD2. Trimming cost V 4 bases and J 2 bases; bases outside gene matches: 7. Germline-derived CDR1 and CDR2 are SGHDT and YYEEEE. The CDR3 length is 17 residues. In DNA, the CDR3 is TGTGCCAGCAGCCTGCGGACTAGCGGGAGACCCACAGATACGCAGTATTTT. Its protein product is CASSLRTSGRPTDTQYF.

This chain links TRBV11-2 with TRBJ2-6; D remains unclear. Germline assignment: CDR1 SGHAT and CDR2 FQNNGV. Trimming cost V 1 base and J 0 bases, with 13 bases left between them. CDR3 length: 18 residues. DNA for the CDR3: TGTGCCAGCAGCTTAGTCCATCGCGGAATCTCTGGGGCCAACGTCCTGACTTTC. It encodes CASSLVHRGISGANVLTF.

This clone was seen only once. The chain uses TRBV18 and TRBJ1-3; D unresolved. The length of the CDR3 is 15 residues. With 2 bases removed from V and 2 bases from J, the gap between germline ends came to 10 bases. CDR1 and CDR2 from the germline V gene are KGHSH and LQKENI. The CDR3 bases are TGTGCCAGCTCACCAACCGACGGGGCTGGAAACACCATATATTTT. Protein: CASSPTDGAGNTIYF.

The chain has TRBV5-1 and TRBJ2-1; D unresolved. There are 14 residues in the CDR3. Trimming stripped 4 bases from V and 7 bases from J, with 15 bases between. Germline CDR1 and CDR2: SGHRS and YFSETQ. The CDR3 bases are TGCGCCAGCAGCGCTCGAGCTGGGAAGAATGAGCAGTTCTTC. Its protein is CASSARAGKNEQFF.

V and J are TRBV5-1 and TRBJ2-2, with 12 bases identical to TRBD2. CDR1 SGHRS and CDR2 YFSETQ come from the germline V gene. Trimming took 2 bases from V and 7 from J; bases not matched to a gene: 6. The CDR3 has 16 residues. The CDR3 DNA follows: TGCGCCAGCAGCTTTATAGTGACTAGCGGGAGCGGGGAGCTGTTTTTT. This codes for CASSFIVTSGSGELFF. The full variable domain, its missing parts supplied by reference TRBV5-1 and TRBJ2-2, is KAGVTQTPRYLIKTRGQQVTLSCSPISGHRSVSWYQQTPGQGLQFLFEYFSETQRNKGNFPGRFSGRQFSNSRSEMNVSTLELGDSALYLCASSFIVTSGSGELFFGEGSRLTVL.

This sequence joins TRBV28 and TRBJ1-5, with D possibly matching TRBD1 (6 bases). Germline CDR1 reads MDHEN; CDR2 reads SYDVKM. Trimming removed 5 bases at V and 4 bases at J, with 15 bases between. The CDR3 is 15 residues long. For the CDR3, the DNA is TGTGCCAGCAGTCCCGGGGGGGCCGCGAATCAGCCCCAGCATTTT. This sequence encodes CASSPGGAANQPQHF.

The genes are TRBV28 and TRBJ2-6; TRBD1 matches at 10 bases. The CDR3 is 18 amino acids. In germline, CDR1 is MDHEN, CDR2 SYDVKM. The J segment lost 1 base and the V segment lost 7 bases, leaving 10 bases of the junction unmatched. CDR3 protein: CASNYRQGARSGANVLTF. In nucleotides, the CDR3 is TGTGCCAGCAACTACAGACAGGGGGCCCGATCTGGGGCCAACGTCCTGACTTTC.

The rearrangement uses TRBV29-1 and TRBJ2-3; possibly TRBD1 or TRBD2 for D (5 bases each). This CDR3 region has 13 residues. Germline-derived CDR1 and CDR2 are SQVTM and ANQGSEA. Trimming stripped 2 bases from V and 0 bases from J, with 6 bases between. CDR3 nucleotide sequence: TGCAGCGTTGAAAGGGACAGCACAGATACGCAGTATTTT. Translated, it gives CSVERDSTDTQYF.

The CDR3 spells CASSRAGGTGELFF. For the CDR3, the DNA is TGTGCCAGCAGCCGGGCGGGTGGGACCGGGGAGCTGTTTTTT. This sequence joins TRBV9 and TRBJ2-2, with D possibly matching TRBD2 (5 bases). The CDR3 contains 14 residues. CDR1 and CDR2 (germline): SGDLS, YYNGEE. Deletions cut 4 bases from V and 5 bases from J, with 12 bases between.

This chain joins TRBV5-1 and TRBJ2-7; the D call may be TRBD1 or TRBD2 (5 bases each). This CDR3 region has 13 residues. With 4 bases removed from V and 4 bases from J, the gap between germline ends came to 12 bases. Germline CDR1 SGHRS, CDR2 YFSETQ. The CDR3 DNA sequence: TGCGCCAGCAGCACCCGGGACGGTTACGAGCAGTACTTC. Translated, it gives CASSTRDGYEQYF.

The chain joins TRBV9 to TRBJ2-1, with D hard to call. V shed 0 bases and J shed 4 bases, with 14 bases lying between them. Germline-derived CDR1 and CDR2 are SGDLS and YYNGEE. CDR3 size: 16 residues. The CDR3 DNA reads as TGTGCCAGCAGCGTAGTCCCCGACTCGGGTTACAATGAGCAGTTCTTC. This translates into CASSVVPDSGYNEQFF.

The V gene is TRBV6-5, the J gene TRBJ2-7, with 8 bases that match TRBD2. This CDR3 region has 13 residues. Germline-derived CDR1 and CDR2 are MNHEY and SVGAGI. With 5 bases clipped from V and 6 bases from J, the junction kept 6 bases outside the gene matches. Written as DNA, the CDR3 is TGTGCCAGCAGTCCCGGGACTAGTCTCGAGCAGTACTTC. This encodes CASSPGTSLEQYF.

The chain couples TRBV28 to TRBJ2-4; 8 bases map to TRBD1. V was clipped by 1 base and J by 3 bases; unmatched bases: 11. The CDR3 totals 18 residues. The germline gives CDR1 MDHEN, CDR2 SYDVKM. This chain's CDR3 is CASSLLAGQGAGKNIQYF. The CDR3 DNA is TGTGCCAGCAGTTTATTGGCGGGGCAGGGGGCCGGCAAAAACATTCAGTACTTC.

The gene calls are TRBV28 and TRBJ1-4; 8 nucleotides match TRBD1. With V trimmed by 5 bases and J by 7 bases, 9 bases remained unmatched. Germline CDR1 is MDHEN and CDR2 is SYDVKM. The CDR3 covers 15 residues. The CDR3 DNA follows: TGTGCCAGCAGTCACAGGACAGGGTTGGGTGAAAAACTGTTTTTT. Translating gives CASSHRTGLGEKLFF.